This T cell receptor beta chain was identified in a study of CD8 T cells in Susac syndrome. Overall study: Intravenous immunoglobulin alone or corticosteroids were being given to patients with Susac syndrome at blood draw, unless they were therapy-naive. General study results and limits: Clonal CD8+ expansion in Susac was highest in TEMRA cells and active patients.

The CD8+ and CD4+ T cells were negatively isolated, with the TEMRA cells enriched by FACS. The V gene's germline CDR1 is MNHEY and CDR2 SMNVEV (reference sequence). The ends were cut back, 3 bases at V and 2 bases at J, with 11 bases in the middle. This CDR3 has 14 amino acids. Regarding this clonotype: What it recognizes is unknown.

Random hexamers served to reverse transcribe roughly 0.5 to 1 ug RNA. One entry per CDR3 protein results from TCRdb running MiXCR on the immunoSEQ multiplex PCR reads. The sample yields roughly 76,000 distinct CDR3 sequences, about 94% seen once. This TCR was recovered from a human donor with Susac syndrome. The chain employs TRBV27 and TRBJ2-7, with D possibly being TRBD1 or TRBD2 (5 bases each). The sample comprised CD8+ T cells from PBMCs. As DNA, the CDR3 is TGTGCCAGCAGTTTCGGGACGGGCCCCTACGAGCAGTACTTC. It codes for CASSFGTGPYEQYF.